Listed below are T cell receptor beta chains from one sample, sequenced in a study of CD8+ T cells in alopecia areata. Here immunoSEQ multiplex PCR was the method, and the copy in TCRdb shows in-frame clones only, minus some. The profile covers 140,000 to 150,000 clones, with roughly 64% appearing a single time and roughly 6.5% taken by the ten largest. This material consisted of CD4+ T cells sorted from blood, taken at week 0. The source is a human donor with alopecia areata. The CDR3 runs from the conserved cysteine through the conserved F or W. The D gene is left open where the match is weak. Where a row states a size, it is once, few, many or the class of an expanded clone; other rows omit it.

CASSLEVTGRNIQYF,TGTGCCAGCAGTTTGGAGGTGACAGGGAGGAACATTCAGTACTTC,-,TRBJ2-4,-,TRBV28
CASSLEAGFGYTF,TGTGCCAGCAGCTTGGAGGCAGGGTTTGGCTACACCTTC,-,TRBJ1-2,-,TRBV5-8
CSVEDLAASGGELFF,TGCAGCGTTGAAGATTTGGCGGCTAGCGGGGGTGAGCTGTTTTTT,few,TRBJ2-2,TRBD2,TRBV29-1
CASSFGREAFF,TGTGCCAGCAGCTTCGGCAGGGAAGCTTTCTTT,-,TRBJ1-1,-,TRBV7-9
CSVGQGAGGANVLTF,TGCAGCGTTGGGCAGGGGGCAGGTGGGGCCAACGTCCTGACTTTC,-,TRBJ2-6,TRBD1,TRBV29-1
CASSAYGIYSYEQYF,TGTGCCAGCAGTGCTTACGGGATCTACTCCTACGAGCAGTACTTC,-,TRBJ2-7,-,TRBV27
CASSYSGTANYGYTF,TGTGCCAGCAGTTACTCCGGGACGGCTAACTATGGCTACACCTTC,-,TRBJ1-2,-,TRBV6-5
CASSSWTGETQYF,TGTGCCAGCAGCTCCTGGACAGGGGAGACCCAGTACTTC,-,TRBJ2-5,TRBD1,TRBV7-3
CASSQDQTRVNYGYTF,TGCGCCAGCAGCCAAGATCAGACCAGGGTGAACTATGGCTACACCTTC,-,TRBJ1-2,-,TRBV4-1
CASSRGSGGGSSGANVLTF,TGTGCCAGCAGCAGGGGTTCAGGGGGCGGAAGCTCTGGGGCCAACGTCCTGACTTTC,-,TRBJ2-6,TRBD1,TRBV5-4
CASSFAGGSGANVLTF,TGTGCCAGCAGCTTCGCAGGGGGATCTGGGGCCAACGTCCTGACTTTC,-,TRBJ2-6,TRBD1,TRBV11-2
CAWTLGGGLGKLFF,TGTGCCTGGACCCTTGGGGGGGGGTTAGGAAAACTGTTTTTT,-,TRBJ1-4,-,TRBV30
CASSLGQENTEAFF,TGCGCCAGCAGCTTGGGTCAGGAGAACACTGAAGCTTTCTTT,-,TRBJ1-1,-,TRBV5-1
CSVATMNTEAFF,TGCAGCGTTGCCACCATGAACACTGAAGCTTTCTTT,few,TRBJ1-1,-,TRBV29-1
CSVVQGGANTEAFF,TGCAGCGTTGTTCAAGGAGGGGCGAACACTGAAGCTTTCTTT,-,TRBJ1-1,-,TRBV29-1
CASSPRGAGSQPQHF,TGTGCCAGCAGCCCAAGGGGGGCAGGGTCTCAGCCCCAGCATTTT,-,TRBJ1-5,-,TRBV7-2
CASTSLGTSGNEQFF,TGTGCCAGCACATCCCTGGGGACTAGCGGAAATGAGCAGTTCTTC,few,TRBJ2-1,TRBD2,TRBV9
CASSVHPGNQPQHF,TGTGCCAGCAGCGTCCACCCTGGCAATCAGCCCCAGCATTTT,-,TRBJ1-5,-,TRBV9